The 8 T cell receptor beta chains below all came from one sample that was sequenced in a study of T cells in Graves' hyperthyroidism and ophthalmopathy. The TCR beta CDR3 regions underwent amplification using RNA transcripts as the source. HTBI primers were used for first-round RT-PCR of the TCR CDR3. TCRdb independently ran MiXCR on the multiplex PCR reads; one entry per CDR3 protein. The sample lists about 380,000 distinct CDR3 sequences; roughly 14% were seen once. The sequenced sample consisted of blood. Receptor source: a woman aged 30 to 39 with Graves' ophthalmopathy.

The chain links TRBV29-1 to TRBJ2-2, with 8 bases identical to TRBD1. The germline CDR1 and CDR2 sequences are SQVTM and ANQGSEA. V was pared by 4 bases and J by 4 bases, with 8 bases of the junction left unmatched. The CDR3 contains 15 residues. CDR3 sequence: CSVGRGQTGTGELFF. The CDR3 DNA sequence: TGCAGCGTTGGCAGGGGGCAAACCGGCACCGGGGAGCTGTTTTTT.

This clonotype was observed many times. This chain links TRBV20-1 with TRBJ1-5; 11 bases match TRBD1. Trimming at V came to 5 bases and at J to 4 bases, leaving 10 bases not matched to a gene. The length of the CDR3 is 16 residues. Germline CDR1 DFQATT, CDR2 SNEGSKA (reference sequence). DNA of the CDR3: TGCAGTGCTCGAAGGGACAGGGGGACCTTTAATCAGCCCCAGCATTTT. Its protein product is CSARRDRGTFNQPQHF.

This clonotype has a count of ten or more. The chain employs TRBV18 and TRBJ1-1; tentative D call: TRBD1 (5 bases). Germline CDR1 reads KGHSH; CDR2 reads LQKENI. V lost 0 bases to trimming and J lost 1 base, with 9 bases between them. This CDR3 has 15 residues. CDR3 loop: CASSPPQGENTEAFF. The DNA for the CDR3 is TGTGCCAGCTCACCACCCCAGGGTGAGAACACTGAAGCTTTCTTT.

This clonotype was observed many times. The chain is built from TRBV28 and TRBJ2-5; 8 bases line up with TRBD2. Germline CDR1 and CDR2: MDHEN and SYDVKM. Unmatched junction bases numbered 7, after V lost 3 bases and J lost 7 bases. The CDR3 length is 14 residues. In nucleotides, the CDR3 is TGTGCCAGCAGTTTGAGGCGGGGGGAAATGACCCAGTACTTC. Translation: CASSLRRGEMTQYF.

This clonotype was seen at least ten times. This rearrangement joins TRBV7-9 to TRBJ2-7, with D perhaps matching TRBD1 or TRBD2 (7 bases each). The CDR3 totals 13 residues. Germline-derived CDR1 and CDR2 are SEHNR and FQNEAQ (reference sequence). V dropped 5 bases and J dropped 3 bases, with 11 bases sitting between them. This chain's CDR3 is CASSPGGGYEQYF. Written as DNA, the CDR3 is TGTGCCAGCAGCCCAGGGGGGGGCTACGAGCAGTACTTC.

This clonotype was recorded many times. The chain is built from TRBV20-1 and TRBJ2-3, with 7 bases fitting TRBD2. The CDR3 runs to 16 residues. J lost 2 bases, V lost 5 bases, and 13 bases had no gene match. The germline CDR1 and CDR2 sequences are DFQATT and SNEGSKA (reference sequence). Here the CDR3 reads CSALFLQGGYTDTQYF. CDR3 DNA: TGCAGTGCTTTGTTCCTCCAGGGAGGGTACACAGATACGCAGTATTTT.

The V call is TRBV5-1, the J call TRBJ2-1, with TRBD2 as a possible D gene (6 bases). The CDR3 totals 13 residues. The germline V gene encodes CDR1 SGHRS and CDR2 YFSETQ. The V end lost 1 base, the J end lost 10 bases, and 12 bases lay between the germline ends. The CDR3 region is CASSLTGTGEQFF. In DNA form, the CDR3 reads TGCGCCAGCAGCTTGACCGGGACTGGCGAGCAGTTCTTC. The whole variable domain, remainder taken from reference TRBV5-1 and TRBJ2-1, is KAGVTQTPRYLIKTRGQQVTLSCSPISGHRSVSWYQQTPGQGLQFLFEYFSETQRNKGNFPGRFSGRQFSNSRSEMNVSTLELGDSALYLCASSLTGTGEQFFGPGTRLTVL.

This clonotype was detected ten times or more. This chain uses TRBV4-2 with TRBJ1-1, with D uncertain. V lost 0 bases and J lost 0, with 11 bases in between. This CDR3 contains 16 residues. Germline V gene sequence: CDR1 LGHNA, CDR2 YNFKEQ. Here the CDR3 reads CASSQEAAVMNTEAFF. In nucleotides, the CDR3 is TGTGCCAGCAGCCAAGAGGCGGCGGTAATGAACACTGAAGCTTTCTTT.